This T cell receptor (beta chain) derives from a study of identical twins. The CDR3 sequence is 14 residues long. Trimming removed 5 bases at V and 5 bases at J, with 16 bases between. The germline CDR1 and CDR2 sequences are SGHRS and YFSETQ. TCRdb redid the calling of the 5' RACE reads with MiXCR, one entry per CDR3 protein. In the table there are roughly 290,000 distinct CDR3 sequences, roughly 8.6% of which are singletons. The sample also formed part of further work on yellow fever vaccine responses in identical twins.

This chain joins TRBV5-1 and TRBJ2-5; no clear D gene. Material for sequencing was memory (CD45RO+) T cells sorted from blood. This TCR came from a young woman in good health. CDR3 in amino acids: CASSTIARRETQYF. DNA for the CDR3: TGCGCCAGCAGTACCATAGCCCGGCGTGAGACCCAGTACTTC.